This record covers a single T cell receptor (beta chain). Its antigen is unidentified. V gave up 3 bases and J gave up 7 bases, with 19 bases separating them. Per the germline V gene, CDR1 is KGHSH and CDR2 is LQKENI. CDR3 length: 16 amino acids. The data stem from a study of blood T cells in healthy people across ages. Points from the study as a whole: Among long-lived donors, naive CD4+ cells were more numerous and diversity higher than in aged donors.

A second PCR, run for about 7 to 11 cycles, used a sample-barcoded 5' primer plus a J-beta primer mix. Each cDNA molecule carried a tag from a template-switch adaptor that contained 12 random nucleotides. TCRdb reprocessed the 5' RACE reads via MiXCR and lists one record per CDR3 protein. The sample consists of around 900,000 distinct CDR3 sequences, more than 25% of them appearing once. The sequence was collected from a woman older than 75 in good health. Sequencing input: blood. The chain couples TRBV18 to TRBJ2-1, with D perhaps being TRBD1 or TRBD2 (5 bases each). CDR3 sequence reads: CASSPSPGPLGNEQFF. For the CDR3, the DNA is TGTGCCAGCTCACCTTCCCCGGGACCCCTTGGGAATGAGCAGTTCTTC.